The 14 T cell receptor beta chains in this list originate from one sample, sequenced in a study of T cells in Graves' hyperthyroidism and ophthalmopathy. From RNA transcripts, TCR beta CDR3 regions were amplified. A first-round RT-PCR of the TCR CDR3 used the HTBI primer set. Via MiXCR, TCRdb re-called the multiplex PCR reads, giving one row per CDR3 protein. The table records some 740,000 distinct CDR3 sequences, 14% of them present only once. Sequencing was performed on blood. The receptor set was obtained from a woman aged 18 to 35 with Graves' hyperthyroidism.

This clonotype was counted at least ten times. The CDR3 DNA reads as TGTGCCAGCAGCCCCCGAGATCCGGGAGTGGACGAGCAGTACTTC. This translates into CASSPRDPGVDEQYF. J is TRBJ2-7 and V is TRBV3-1, with D maybe TRBD2 (6 bases). CDR1 LGHDT and CDR2 YNNKEL come from the germline V gene (reference sequence). V lost 4 bases, J lost 5 bases, and 18 bases lay in between. The CDR3 has 15 amino acids.

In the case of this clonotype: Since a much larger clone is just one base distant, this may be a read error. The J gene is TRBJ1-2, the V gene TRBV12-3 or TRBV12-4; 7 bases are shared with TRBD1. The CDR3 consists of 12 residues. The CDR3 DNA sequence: TGTGCCGGCAGCCTGACAGGGTTCGGCTACACCTTC. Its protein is CAGSLTGFGYTF.

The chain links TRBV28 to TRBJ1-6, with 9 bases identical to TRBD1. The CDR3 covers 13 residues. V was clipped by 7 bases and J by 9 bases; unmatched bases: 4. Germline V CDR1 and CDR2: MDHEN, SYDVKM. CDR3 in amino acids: CASNRDRVSPLHF. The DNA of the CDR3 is TGTGCCAGCAACCGGGACAGGGTTTCACCCCTCCACTTT.

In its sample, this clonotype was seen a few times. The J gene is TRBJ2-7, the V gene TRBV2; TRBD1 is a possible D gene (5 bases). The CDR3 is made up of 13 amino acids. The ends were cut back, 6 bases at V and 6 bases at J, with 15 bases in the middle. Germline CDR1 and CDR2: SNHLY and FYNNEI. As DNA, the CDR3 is TGTGCCAGCAGGTCCAGGGAAAGGTCCGAGCAGTACTTC. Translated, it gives CASRSRERSEQYF.

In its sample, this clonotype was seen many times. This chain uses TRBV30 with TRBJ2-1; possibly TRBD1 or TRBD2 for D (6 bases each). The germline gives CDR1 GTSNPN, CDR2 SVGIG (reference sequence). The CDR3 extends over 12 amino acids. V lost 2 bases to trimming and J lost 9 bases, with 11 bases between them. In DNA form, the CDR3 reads TGTGCCTGGAGTAGGGGGGCGAGTGAGCAGTTCTTC. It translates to CAWSRGASEQFF. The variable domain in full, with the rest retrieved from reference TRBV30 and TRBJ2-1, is SQTIHQWPATLVQPVGSPLSLECTVEGTSNPNLYWYRQAAGRGLQLLFYSVGIGQISSEVPQNLSASRPQDRQFILSSKKLLLSDSGFYLCAWSRGASEQFFGPGTRLTVL.

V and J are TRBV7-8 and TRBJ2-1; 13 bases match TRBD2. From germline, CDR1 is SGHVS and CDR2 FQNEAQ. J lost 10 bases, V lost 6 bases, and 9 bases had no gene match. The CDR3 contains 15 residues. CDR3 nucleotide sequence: TGTGCCAGCAGTTCCCGGACTAGCGGGAGCGGGGAGCAGTTCTTC. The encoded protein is CASSSRTSGSGEQFF.

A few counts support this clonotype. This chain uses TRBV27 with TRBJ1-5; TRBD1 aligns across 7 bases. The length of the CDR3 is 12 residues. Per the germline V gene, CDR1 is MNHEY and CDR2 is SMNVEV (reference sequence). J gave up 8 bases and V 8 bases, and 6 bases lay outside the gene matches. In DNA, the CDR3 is TGTGCCAGCGTGAACAGGGGAGAGCCCCAGCATTTT. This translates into CASVNRGEPQHF.

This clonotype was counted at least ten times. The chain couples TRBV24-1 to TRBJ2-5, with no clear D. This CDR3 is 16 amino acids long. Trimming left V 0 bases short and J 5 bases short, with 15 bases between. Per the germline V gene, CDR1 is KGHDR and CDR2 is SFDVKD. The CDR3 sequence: CATSDLNPAGSETQYF. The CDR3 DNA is TGTGCCACCAGTGATTTGAACCCCGCCGGGTCGGAGACCCAGTACTTC.

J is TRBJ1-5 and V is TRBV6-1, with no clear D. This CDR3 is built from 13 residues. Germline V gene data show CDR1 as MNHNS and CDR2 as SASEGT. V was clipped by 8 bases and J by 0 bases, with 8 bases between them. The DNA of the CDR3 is TGTGCCAGCCGAGATTATAGCAATCAGCCCCAGCATTTT. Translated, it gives CASRDYSNQPQHF.

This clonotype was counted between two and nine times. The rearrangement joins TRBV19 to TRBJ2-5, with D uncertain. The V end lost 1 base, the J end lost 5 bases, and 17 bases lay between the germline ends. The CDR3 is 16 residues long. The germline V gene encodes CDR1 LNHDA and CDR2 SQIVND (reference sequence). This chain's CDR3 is CASSIVDSRMRETQYF. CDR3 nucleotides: TGTGCCAGTAGTATAGTAGACTCGAGGATGAGGGAGACCCAGTACTTC.

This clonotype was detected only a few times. This chain's CDR3 is CASSLSALTTGTRTYGYTF. Written as DNA, the CDR3 is TGTGCCAGCAGTTTATCCGCCCTCACGACAGGAACGAGAACCTATGGCTACACCTTC. V is TRBV27 and J is TRBJ1-2; a weak D match, TRBD1 (6 bases). This CDR3 contains 19 residues. Trimming stripped 0 bases from V and 4 bases from J, with 24 bases between. CDR1 and CDR2 from the germline V gene are MNHEY and SMNVEV (reference sequence).

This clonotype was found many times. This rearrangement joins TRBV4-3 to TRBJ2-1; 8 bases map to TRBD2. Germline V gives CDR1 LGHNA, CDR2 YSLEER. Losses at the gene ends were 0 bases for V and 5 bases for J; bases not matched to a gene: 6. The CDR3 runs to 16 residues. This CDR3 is CASSQEDGRVDNEQFF. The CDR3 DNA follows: TGCGCCAGCAGCCAAGAGGACGGGAGGGTCGACAATGAGCAGTTCTTC.

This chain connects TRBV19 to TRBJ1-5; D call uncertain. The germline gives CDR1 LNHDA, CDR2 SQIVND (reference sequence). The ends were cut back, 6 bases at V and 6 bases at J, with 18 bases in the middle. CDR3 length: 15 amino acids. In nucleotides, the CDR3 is TGTGCCAGTAGCCGACGAGGTGGAGGTAGTCAGCCCCAGCATTTT. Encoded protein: CASSRRGGGSQPQHF.

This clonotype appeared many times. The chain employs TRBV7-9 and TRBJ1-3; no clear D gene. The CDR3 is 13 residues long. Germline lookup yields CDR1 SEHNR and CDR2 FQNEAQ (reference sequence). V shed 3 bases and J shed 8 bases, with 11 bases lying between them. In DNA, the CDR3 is TGTGCCAGCAGCTTCGGGTCGACGGACACCATATATTTT. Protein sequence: CASSFGSTDTIYF. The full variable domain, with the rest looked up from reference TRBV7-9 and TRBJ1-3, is DTGVSQNPRHKITKRGQNVTFRCDPISEHNRLYWYRQTLGQGPEFLTYFQNEAQLEKSRLLSDRFSAERPKGSFSTLEIQRTEQGDSAMYLCASSFGSTDTIYFGEGSWLTVV.